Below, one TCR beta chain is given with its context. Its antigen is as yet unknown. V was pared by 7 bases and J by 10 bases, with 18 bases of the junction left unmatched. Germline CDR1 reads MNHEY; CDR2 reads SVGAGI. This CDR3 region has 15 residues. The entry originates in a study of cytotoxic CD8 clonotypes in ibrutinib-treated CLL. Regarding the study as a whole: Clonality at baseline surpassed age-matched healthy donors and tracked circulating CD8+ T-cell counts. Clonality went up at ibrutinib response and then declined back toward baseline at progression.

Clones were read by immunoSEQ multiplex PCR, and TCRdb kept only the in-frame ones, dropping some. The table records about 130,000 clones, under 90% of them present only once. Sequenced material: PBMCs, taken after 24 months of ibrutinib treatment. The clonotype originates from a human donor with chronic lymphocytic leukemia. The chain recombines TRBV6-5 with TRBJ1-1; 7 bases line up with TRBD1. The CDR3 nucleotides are TGTGCCAGCATCGTCCCGCAGGGGGGCGGAATGTTAGCTTTCTTT. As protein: CASIVPQGGGMLAFF.